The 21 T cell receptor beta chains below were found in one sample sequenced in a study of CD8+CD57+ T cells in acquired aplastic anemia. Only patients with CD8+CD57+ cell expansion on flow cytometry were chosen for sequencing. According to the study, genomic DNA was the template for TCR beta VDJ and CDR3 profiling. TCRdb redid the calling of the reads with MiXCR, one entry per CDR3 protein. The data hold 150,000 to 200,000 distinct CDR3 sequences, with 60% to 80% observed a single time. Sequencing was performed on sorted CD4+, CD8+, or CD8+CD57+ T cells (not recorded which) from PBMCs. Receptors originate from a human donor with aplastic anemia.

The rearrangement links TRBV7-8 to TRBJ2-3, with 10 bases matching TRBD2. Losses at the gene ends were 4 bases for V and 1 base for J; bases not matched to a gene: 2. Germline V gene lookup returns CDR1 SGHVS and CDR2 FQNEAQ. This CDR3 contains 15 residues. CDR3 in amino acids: CASSYGTSGTDTQYF. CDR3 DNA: TGTGCCAGCAGCTACGGGACTAGCGGCACAGATACGCAGTATTTT. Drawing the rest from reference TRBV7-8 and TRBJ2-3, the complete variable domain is GAGVSQSPRYKVAKRGQDVALRCDPISGHVSLFWYQQALGQGPEFLTYFQNEAQLDKSGLPSDRFFAERPEGSVSTLKIQRTQQEDSAVYLCASSYGTSGTDTQYFGPGTRLTVL.

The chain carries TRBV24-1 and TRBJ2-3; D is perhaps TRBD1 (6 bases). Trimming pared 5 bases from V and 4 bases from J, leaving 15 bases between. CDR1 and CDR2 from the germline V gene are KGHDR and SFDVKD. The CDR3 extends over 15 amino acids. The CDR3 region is CATSGGRTASDTQYF. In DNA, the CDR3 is TGTGCCACCAGTGGGGGTCGGACAGCCTCAGATACGCAGTATTTT.

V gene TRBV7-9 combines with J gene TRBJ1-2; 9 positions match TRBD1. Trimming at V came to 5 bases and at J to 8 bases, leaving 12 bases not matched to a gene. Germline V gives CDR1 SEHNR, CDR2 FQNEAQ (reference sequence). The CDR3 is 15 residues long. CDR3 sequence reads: CASSPGQGEVWGYTF. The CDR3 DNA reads TGTGCCAGCAGCCCGGGACAGGGTGAAGTCTGGGGCTACACCTTC.

The CDR3 spells CATTRDRGRGELFF. CDR3 DNA sequence: TGTGCCACCACCCGGGACAGGGGGCGCGGGGAGCTGTTTTTT. This chain connects TRBV2 to TRBJ2-2; 12 bases fit TRBD1. This CDR3 is 14 amino acids long. Per germline, CDR1 SNHLY and CDR2 FYNNEI. Trimming at V came to 10 bases and at J to 7 bases, leaving 7 bases not matched to a gene.

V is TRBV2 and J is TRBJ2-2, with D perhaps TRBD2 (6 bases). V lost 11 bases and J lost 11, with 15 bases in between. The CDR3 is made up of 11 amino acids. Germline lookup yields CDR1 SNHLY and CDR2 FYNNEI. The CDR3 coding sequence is TGTGCCCCACGGACGGGGGAAGAGCTGTTTTTT. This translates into CAPRTGEELFF.

In nucleotides, the CDR3 is TGTGCCAGCACCCCAGGCCACACAGATACGCAGTATTTT. This encodes CASTPGHTDTQYF. V gene TRBV7-6 combines with J gene TRBJ2-3; D is uncertain. The CDR3 is made up of 13 amino acids. Germline CDR1 reads SGHVS; CDR2 reads FNYEAQ. Trimming shortened V by 7 bases and J by 2 bases, and 10 bases separated the two germline ends.

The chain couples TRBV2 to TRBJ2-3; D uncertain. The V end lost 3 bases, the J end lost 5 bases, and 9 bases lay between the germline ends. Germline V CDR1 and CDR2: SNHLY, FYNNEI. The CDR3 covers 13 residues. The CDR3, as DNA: TGTGCCAGCAGTGACCCGCTACGAGATACGCAGTATTTT. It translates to CASSDPLRDTQYF.

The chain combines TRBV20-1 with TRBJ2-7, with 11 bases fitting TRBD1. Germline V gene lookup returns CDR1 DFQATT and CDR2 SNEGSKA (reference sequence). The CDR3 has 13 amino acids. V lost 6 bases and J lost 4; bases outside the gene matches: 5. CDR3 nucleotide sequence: TGCAGTGCCAAGGGACAGGGGGATTACGAGCAGTACTTC. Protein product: CSAKGQGDYEQYF.

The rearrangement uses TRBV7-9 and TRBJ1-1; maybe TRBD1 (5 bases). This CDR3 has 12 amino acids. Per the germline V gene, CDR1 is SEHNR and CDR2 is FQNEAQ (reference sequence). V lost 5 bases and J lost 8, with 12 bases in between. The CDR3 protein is CASSPKEGEAFF. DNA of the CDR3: TGTGCCAGCAGCCCAAAAGAGGGGGAAGCTTTCTTT.

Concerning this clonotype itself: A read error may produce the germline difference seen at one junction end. The CDR3 DNA reads as TGCAGTGCTTCGTCCCGGGTATTAGTCTCGGACAACGAGCAGTTCTTC. Translated, it gives CSASSRVLVSDNEQFF. The chain employs TRBV20-1 and TRBJ2-1, with TRBD1 as a possible D gene (5 bases). The CDR3 is made up of 16 amino acids. CDR1 and CDR2 from the germline V gene are DFQATT and SNEGSKA (reference sequence).

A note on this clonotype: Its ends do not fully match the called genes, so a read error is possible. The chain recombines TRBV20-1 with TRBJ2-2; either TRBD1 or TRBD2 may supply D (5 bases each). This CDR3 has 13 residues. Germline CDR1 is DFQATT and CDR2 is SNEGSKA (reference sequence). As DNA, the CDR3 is TGCGGTGCCCCAGGGCGGGACACCGGGGAGCTGTTTTTT. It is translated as CGAPGRDTGELFF.

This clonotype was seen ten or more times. CDR3 nucleotide sequence: TGCAGTGCTAGAGAGGGGACAACGAAGCATTTT. Its translation is CSAREGTTKHF. V is TRBV20-1 and J is TRBJ1-5; the D gene is possibly TRBD1 (6 bases). Germline CDR1 reads DFQATT; CDR2 reads SNEGSKA (reference sequence). The CDR3 runs to 11 residues. Trimming removed 0 bases at V and 14 bases at J, with 11 bases between.

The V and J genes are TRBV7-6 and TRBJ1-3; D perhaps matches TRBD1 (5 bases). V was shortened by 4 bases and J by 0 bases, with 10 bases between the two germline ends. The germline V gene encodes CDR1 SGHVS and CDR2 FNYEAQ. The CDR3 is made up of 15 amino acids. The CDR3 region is CASSSDRYSGNTIYF. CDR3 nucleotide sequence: TGTGCCAGCAGCTCAGACAGATACTCTGGAAACACCATATATTTT.

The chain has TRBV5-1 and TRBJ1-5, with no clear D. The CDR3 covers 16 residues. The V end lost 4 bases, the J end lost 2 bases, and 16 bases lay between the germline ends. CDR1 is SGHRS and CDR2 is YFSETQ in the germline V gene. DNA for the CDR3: TGCGCCAGCAGCCCGAGGAGGGAAAGGGGCAATCAGCCCCAGCATTTT. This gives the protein CASSPRRERGNQPQHF.

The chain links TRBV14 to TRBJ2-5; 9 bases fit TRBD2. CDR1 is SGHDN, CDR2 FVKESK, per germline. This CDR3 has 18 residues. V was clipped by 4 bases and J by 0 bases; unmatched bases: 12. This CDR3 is CASSPGGSGGPYQETQYF. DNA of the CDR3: TGTGCCAGCAGCCCTGGTGGTAGCGGGGGACCGTACCAAGAGACCCAGTACTTC.

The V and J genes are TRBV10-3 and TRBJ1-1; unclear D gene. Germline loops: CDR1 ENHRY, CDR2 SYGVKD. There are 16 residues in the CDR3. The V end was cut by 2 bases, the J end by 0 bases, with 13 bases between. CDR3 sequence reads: CAISELQSGLNTEAFF. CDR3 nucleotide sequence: TGTGCCATCAGTGAGCTCCAGTCCGGTCTGAACACTGAAGCTTTCTTT.

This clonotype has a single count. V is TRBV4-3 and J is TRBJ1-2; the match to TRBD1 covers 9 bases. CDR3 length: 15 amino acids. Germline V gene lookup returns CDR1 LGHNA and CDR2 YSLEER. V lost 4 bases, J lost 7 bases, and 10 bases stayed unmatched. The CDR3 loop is CASSPGQGTLFGYTF. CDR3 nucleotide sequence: TGCGCCAGCAGCCCGGGACAGGGCACCCTCTTTGGCTACACCTTC.

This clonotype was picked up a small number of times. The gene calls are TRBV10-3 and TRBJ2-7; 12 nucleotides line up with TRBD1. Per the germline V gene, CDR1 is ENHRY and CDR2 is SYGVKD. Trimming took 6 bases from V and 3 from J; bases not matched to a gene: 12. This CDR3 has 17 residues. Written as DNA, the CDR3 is TGTGCCATCAGCCGGAAGGGACAGGGGGCGGGAGGCTACGAGCAGTACTTC. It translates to CAISRKGQGAGGYEQYF.

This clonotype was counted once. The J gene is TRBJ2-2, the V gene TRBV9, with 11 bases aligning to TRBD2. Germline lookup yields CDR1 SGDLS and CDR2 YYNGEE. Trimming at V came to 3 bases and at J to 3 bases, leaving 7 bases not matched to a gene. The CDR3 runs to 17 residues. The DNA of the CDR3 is TGTGCCAGCAGCGCACCCCTAGCGGGGGGTTACACCGGGGAGCTGTTTTTT. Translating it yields CASSAPLAGGYTGELFF.

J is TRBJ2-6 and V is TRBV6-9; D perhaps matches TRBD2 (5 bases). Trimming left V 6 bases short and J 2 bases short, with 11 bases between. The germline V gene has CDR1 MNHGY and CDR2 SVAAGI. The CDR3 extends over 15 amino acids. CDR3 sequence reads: CASSHGAAGANVLTF. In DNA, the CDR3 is TGTGCCAGCAGCCATGGAGCGGCTGGGGCCAACGTCCTGACTTTC.

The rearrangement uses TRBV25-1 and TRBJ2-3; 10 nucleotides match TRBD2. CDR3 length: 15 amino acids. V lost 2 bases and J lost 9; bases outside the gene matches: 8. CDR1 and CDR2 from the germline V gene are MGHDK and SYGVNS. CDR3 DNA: TGTGCCAGCAGTGAACCCGGGACTAGCGAATCCACGCAGTATTTT. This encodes CASSEPGTSESTQYF.